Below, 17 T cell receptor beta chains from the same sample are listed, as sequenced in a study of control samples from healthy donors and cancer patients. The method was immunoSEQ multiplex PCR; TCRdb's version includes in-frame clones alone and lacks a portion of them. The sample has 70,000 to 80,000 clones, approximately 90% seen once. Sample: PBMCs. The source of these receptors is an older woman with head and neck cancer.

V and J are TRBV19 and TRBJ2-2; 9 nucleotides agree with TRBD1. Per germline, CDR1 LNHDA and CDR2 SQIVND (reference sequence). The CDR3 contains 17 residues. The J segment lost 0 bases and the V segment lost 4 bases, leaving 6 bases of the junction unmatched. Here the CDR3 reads CASSNPRDRANTGELFF. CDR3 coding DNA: TGTGCCAGTAGTAACCCGCGGGACAGGGCGAACACCGGGGAGCTGTTTTTT.

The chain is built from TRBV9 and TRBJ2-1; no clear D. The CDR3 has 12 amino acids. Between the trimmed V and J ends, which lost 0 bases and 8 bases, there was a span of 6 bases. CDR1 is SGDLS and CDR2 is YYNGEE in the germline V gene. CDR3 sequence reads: CASSVDFYEQFF. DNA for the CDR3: TGTGCCAGCAGCGTAGATTTCTATGAGCAGTTCTTC.

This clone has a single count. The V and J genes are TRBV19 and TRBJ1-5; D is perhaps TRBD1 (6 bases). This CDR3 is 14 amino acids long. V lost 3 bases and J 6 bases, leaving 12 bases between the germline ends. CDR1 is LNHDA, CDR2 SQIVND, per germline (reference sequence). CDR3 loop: CASSIGGAGQPQHF. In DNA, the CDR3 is TGTGCCAGTAGTATCGGGGGGGCGGGTCAGCCCCAGCATTTT.

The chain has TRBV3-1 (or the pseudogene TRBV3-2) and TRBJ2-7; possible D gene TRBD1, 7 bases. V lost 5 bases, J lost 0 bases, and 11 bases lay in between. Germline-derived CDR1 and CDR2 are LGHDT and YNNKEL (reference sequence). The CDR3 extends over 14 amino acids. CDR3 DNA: TGTGCCAGCAGCGGAGGGGGCCTCTCCTACGAGCAGTACTTC. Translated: CASSGGGLSYEQYF.

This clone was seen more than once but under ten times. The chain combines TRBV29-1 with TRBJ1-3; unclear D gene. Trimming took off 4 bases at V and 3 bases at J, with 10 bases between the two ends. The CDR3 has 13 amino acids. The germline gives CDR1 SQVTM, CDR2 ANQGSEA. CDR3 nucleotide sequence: TGCAGCGTTGGACGTGGAGGTGGAAACACCATATATTTT. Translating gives CSVGRGGGNTIYF.

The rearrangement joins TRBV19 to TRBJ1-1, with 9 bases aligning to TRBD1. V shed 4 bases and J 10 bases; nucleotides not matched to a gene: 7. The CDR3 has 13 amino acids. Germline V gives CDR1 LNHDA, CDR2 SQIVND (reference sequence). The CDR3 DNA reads TGTGCCAGTAGTACCCGGGACAGGGTAGCAGCTTTCTTT. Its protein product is CASSTRDRVAAFF.

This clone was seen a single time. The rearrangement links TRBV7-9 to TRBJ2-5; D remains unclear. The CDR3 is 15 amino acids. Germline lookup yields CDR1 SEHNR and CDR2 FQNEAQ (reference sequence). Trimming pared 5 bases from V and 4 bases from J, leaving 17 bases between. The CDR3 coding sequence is TGTGCCAGCAGCATCCTTTTGCAGGCCGGAGAGACCCAGTACTTC. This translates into CASSILLQAGETQYF.

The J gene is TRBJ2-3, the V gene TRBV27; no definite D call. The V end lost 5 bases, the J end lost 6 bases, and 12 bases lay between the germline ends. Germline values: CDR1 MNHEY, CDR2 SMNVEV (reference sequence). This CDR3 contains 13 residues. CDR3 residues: CASSPIPPDTQYF. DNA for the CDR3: TGTGCCAGCAGTCCGATCCCCCCCGATACGCAGTATTTT.

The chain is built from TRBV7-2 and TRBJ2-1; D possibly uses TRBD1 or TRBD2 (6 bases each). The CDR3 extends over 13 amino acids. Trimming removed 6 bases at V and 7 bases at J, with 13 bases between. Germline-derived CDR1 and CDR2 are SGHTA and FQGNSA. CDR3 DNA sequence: TGTGCCAGCAGACCTCGGGGGCTGAATGAGCAGTTCTTC. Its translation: CASRPRGLNEQFF. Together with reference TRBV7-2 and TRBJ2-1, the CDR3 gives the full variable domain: GAGVSQSPSNKVTEKGKDVELRCDPISGHTALYWYRQSLGQGLEFLIYFQGNSAPDKSGLPSDRFSAERTGGSVSTLTIQRTQQEDSAVYLCASRPRGLNEQFFGPGTRLTVL.

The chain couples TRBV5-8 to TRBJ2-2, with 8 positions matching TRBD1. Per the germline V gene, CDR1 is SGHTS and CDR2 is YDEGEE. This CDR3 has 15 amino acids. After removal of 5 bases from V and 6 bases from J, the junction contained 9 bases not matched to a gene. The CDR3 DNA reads TGTGCCAGCAGGCCTATCCAGGGGGCGGCCGGGGAGCTGTTTTTT. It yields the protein CASRPIQGAAGELFF.

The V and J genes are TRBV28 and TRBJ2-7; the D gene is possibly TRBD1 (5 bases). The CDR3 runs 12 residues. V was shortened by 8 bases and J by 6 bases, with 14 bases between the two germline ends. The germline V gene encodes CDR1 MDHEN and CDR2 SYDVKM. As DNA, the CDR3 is TGTGCCAGCTCCACAGGTTTCTCCGAGCAGTACTTC. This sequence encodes CASSTGFSEQYF.

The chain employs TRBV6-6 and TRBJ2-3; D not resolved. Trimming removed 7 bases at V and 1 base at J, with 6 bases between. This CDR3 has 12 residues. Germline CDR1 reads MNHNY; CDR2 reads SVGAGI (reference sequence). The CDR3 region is CASTRGTDTQYF. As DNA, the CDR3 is TGTGCCAGCACAAGGGGCACAGATACGCAGTATTTT.

The CDR3: CASSIGQPEEKLFF. The CDR3 region has the DNA TGTGCCAGTAGTATCGGACAGCCAGAGGAAAAACTGTTTTTT. The V call is TRBV19, the J call TRBJ1-4, with a weak D call TRBD1 (6 bases). CDR1 is LNHDA and CDR2 is SQIVND in the germline V gene (reference sequence). This CDR3 is 14 amino acids long. V was clipped by 3 bases and J by 8 bases, with 13 bases between them.

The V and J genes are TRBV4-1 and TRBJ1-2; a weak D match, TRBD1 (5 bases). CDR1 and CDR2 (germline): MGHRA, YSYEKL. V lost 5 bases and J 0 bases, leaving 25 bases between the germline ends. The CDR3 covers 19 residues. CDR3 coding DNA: TGCGCCAGCAGCACAGGAAGTCTAGCCGGGCGGCTCTCTAACTATGGCTACACCTTC. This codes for CASSTGSLAGRLSNYGYTF.

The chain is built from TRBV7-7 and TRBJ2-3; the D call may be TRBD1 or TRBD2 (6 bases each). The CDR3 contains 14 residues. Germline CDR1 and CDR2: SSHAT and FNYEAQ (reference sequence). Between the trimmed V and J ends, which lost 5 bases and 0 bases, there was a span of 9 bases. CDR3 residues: CASSPGASTDTQYF. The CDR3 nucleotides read TGTGCCAGCAGCCCGGGGGCCAGCACAGATACGCAGTATTTT.

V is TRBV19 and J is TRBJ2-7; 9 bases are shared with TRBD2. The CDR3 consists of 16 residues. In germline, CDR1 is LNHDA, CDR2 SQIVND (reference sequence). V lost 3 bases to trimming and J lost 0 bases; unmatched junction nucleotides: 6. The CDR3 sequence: CASSMALAGPSYEQYF. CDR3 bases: TGTGCCAGTAGTATGGCGCTAGCGGGGCCCTCCTACGAGCAGTACTTC.

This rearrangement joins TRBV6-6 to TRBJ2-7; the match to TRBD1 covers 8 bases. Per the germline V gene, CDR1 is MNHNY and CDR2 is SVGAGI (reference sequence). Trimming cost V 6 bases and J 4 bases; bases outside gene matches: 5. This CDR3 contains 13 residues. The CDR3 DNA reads TGTGCCAGCAGGGTGGACAGGGAATACGAGCAGTACTTC. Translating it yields CASRVDREYEQYF.